Each of the 23 T cell receptor beta chains below was sequenced from the same sample in a study of blood T cells in healthy people across ages. A second about 6 to 12 cycle PCR used barcoded and J-beta primers. TCRdb independently ran MiXCR on the 5' RACE reads; one entry per CDR3 protein. The data show 780,000 or so distinct CDR3 sequences, about 55% seen once. The sample comprised blood. The receptors come from a man of 80 years or more in good health.

This clonotype was detected only once. The gene calls are TRBV6-1 and TRBJ1-1; maybe TRBD1 (5 bases). V shed 6 bases and J shed 1 base, with 12 bases lying between them. This CDR3 contains 14 residues. Germline V gene data show CDR1 as MNHNS and CDR2 as SASEGT. CDR3 amino acids: CASRMGPQNTEAFF. In DNA, the CDR3 is TGTGCCAGCAGGATGGGACCTCAGAACACTGAAGCTTTCTTT.

The chain has TRBV4-1 and TRBJ1-4; TRBD1 aligns across 10 bases. Germline CDR1 MGHRA, CDR2 YSYEKL. V gave up 4 bases and J gave up 8 bases; unmatched junction bases: 7. The CDR3 has 15 amino acids. The CDR3 protein is CASSPTGTGEEKLFF. The CDR3 region has the DNA TGCGCCAGCAGCCCTACCGGGACAGGGGAAGAAAAACTGTTTTTT.

The gene calls are TRBV24-1 and TRBJ2-5, with 7 bases identical to TRBD1. The closer fit of TRBJ2-7 to the DNA end suggests the J call may be wrong. The germline V gene has CDR1 KGHDR and CDR2 SFDVKD. This CDR3 spans 12 amino acids. The CDR3: CATGDSSYEQYF. The CDR3, as DNA: TGTGCCACCGGGGACAGTTCCTACGAGCAGTACTTC.

Comment on this clonotype: At one end, the junction sequence differs from germline, possibly due to a read error. The J gene is TRBJ2-5, the V gene TRBV2; the match to TRBD2 covers 13 bases. Germline CDR1 SNHLY, CDR2 FYNNEI. The CDR3 is made up of 17 amino acids. The CDR3 DNA is TGTGCCAGCAGTGAAGCGGTACTAGCGGGAGGGCAAGGGACCCAGTACTTC. This codes for CASSEAVLAGGQGTQYF.

This clonotype was detected once. The genes are TRBV2 and TRBJ2-5; D remains ambiguous. Trimming left V 4 bases short and J 11 bases short, with 17 bases between. In germline, CDR1 is SNHLY, CDR2 FYNNEI. The CDR3 contains 13 residues. CDR3 nucleotides: TGTGCCAGCAGTGTAGTCCGAGCGAGAGAGCAGTACTTC. As protein: CASSVVRAREQYF.

The genes are TRBV7-2 and TRBJ2-5; 14 bases are shared with TRBD2. The CDR3 has 17 residues. Trimming cost V 4 bases and J 1 base; bases outside gene matches: 5. Germline CDR1 reads SGHTA; CDR2 reads FQGNSA. The CDR3 is CASSSGTSGSSQETQYF. Written as DNA, the CDR3 is TGTGCCAGCAGCTCCGGGACTAGCGGGAGTTCCCAAGAGACCCAGTACTTC. The whole variable domain, remainder taken from reference TRBV7-2 and TRBJ2-5, is GAGVSQSPSNKVTEKGKDVELRCDPISGHTALYWYRQSLGQGLEFLIYFQGNSAPDKSGLPSDRFSAERTGGSVSTLTIQRTQQEDSAVYLCASSSGTSGSSQETQYFGPGTRLLVL.

This sequence joins TRBV6-1 and TRBJ2-6; 10 positions match TRBD1. Per germline, CDR1 MNHNS and CDR2 SASEGT. This CDR3 region has 16 residues. V gave up 6 bases and J gave up 0 bases; unmatched junction bases: 2. CDR3 loop: CASSWTGGSGANVLTF. CDR3 in DNA: TGTGCCAGCAGCTGGACAGGGGGCTCTGGGGCCAACGTCCTGACTTTC.

The rearrangement uses TRBV2 and TRBJ1-2; D remains unclear. The CDR3 is 14 residues long. CDR1 and CDR2 (germline): SNHLY, FYNNEI. Trimming removed 1 base from V and 2 bases from J, with 8 bases in between. DNA for the CDR3: TGTGCCAGCAGTGAAGGGAGGTCGAACTATGGCTACACCTTC. Protein product: CASSEGRSNYGYTF.

The chain employs TRBV6-2 or TRBV6-3 and TRBJ1-2; no reliable D call. Per the germline V gene, CDR1 is MNHEY and CDR2 is SVGEGT. The CDR3 runs to 13 residues. The V end was cut by 5 bases, the J end by 4 bases, with 11 bases between. The CDR3 sequence: CASSQGGSYGYTF. The CDR3, as DNA: TGTGCCAGCAGTCAAGGCGGGAGCTATGGCTACACCTTC.

The gene calls are TRBV6-5 and TRBJ2-7; D is possibly TRBD1 (5 bases). The last part of the DNA fits TRBJ2-5 better; the J call may be wrong. The CDR3 is 12 amino acids. Germline values: CDR1 MNHEY, CDR2 SVGAGI. This CDR3 is CASTLTGETQYF. As DNA, the CDR3 is TGTGCCAGCACCCTCACAGGAGAGACCCAGTACTTC.

Points on this clonotype: The junction departs from the called germline gene at one end, perhaps through a read error. The rearrangement uses TRBV12-3 or TRBV12-4 and TRBJ2-7, with D hard to call. The CDR3 consists of 14 residues. CDR3 residues: CACSPSGILLEQYF. In DNA form, the CDR3 reads TGTGCCTGCAGTCCCAGTGGGATTTTGCTGGAGCAGTACTTC.

The chain links TRBV20-1 to TRBJ2-3; D possibly corresponds to TRBD2 (5 bases). With 5 bases removed from V and 6 bases from J, the gap between germline ends came to 9 bases. The CDR3 is made up of 11 amino acids. Germline V gene lookup returns CDR1 DFQATT and CDR2 SNEGSKA (reference sequence). The chain's CDR3 is CSAAPGDTQYF. CDR3 bases: TGCAGTGCTGCCCCGGGGGATACGCAGTATTTT.

The chain carries TRBV29-1 and TRBJ2-7; 7 positions agree with TRBD2. Trimming removed 4 bases from V and 3 bases from J; junction bases left unmatched: 12. The CDR3 sequence is 15 residues long. Germline CDR1 and CDR2: SQVTM and ANQGSEA. The CDR3 DNA is TGCAGCGTTGGGACCCAGCGGGGAACGCACTACGAGCAGTACTTC. It specifies CSVGTQRGTHYEQYF.

This rearrangement joins TRBV3-1 to TRBJ2-7; 10 bases match TRBD2. The V gene end was trimmed by 6 bases and the J gene end by 2 bases; junction bases not matched to a gene: 4. The length of the CDR3 is 14 residues. Per germline, CDR1 LGHDT and CDR2 YNNKEL (reference sequence). CDR3 amino acids: CASRPSGSTYEQYF. The CDR3 DNA reads TGTGCCAGCAGACCTAGCGGGAGTACCTACGAGCAGTACTTC.

CDR3 nucleotides: TGTGCCAGCAGAATCGGCGGACTAGCGGGATTGACAGATACGCAGTATTTT. Translation gives CASRIGGLAGLTDTQYF. V usage is TRBV6-2 or TRBV6-3 and J usage is TRBJ2-3, with TRBD2 matching 12 bases. Unmatched junction bases numbered 10, after V lost 6 bases and J lost 3 bases. Germline V CDR1 and CDR2: MNHEY, SVGEGT. The CDR3 spans 17 residues.

This clonotype was picked up a small number of times. The genes are TRBV7-2 and TRBJ1-5, with a possible D match to TRBD1 (6 bases). The V end was cut by 1 base, the J end by 4 bases, with 11 bases between. The CDR3 length is 15 residues. Germline CDR1 SGHTA, CDR2 FQGNSA. CDR3 amino acids: CASSLGRGANQPQHF. For the CDR3, the DNA is TGTGCCAGCAGCTTAGGGCGGGGGGCGAATCAGCCCCAGCATTTT.

The chain is built from TRBV12-3 or TRBV12-4 and TRBJ2-3; 8 bases map to TRBD2. This CDR3 spans 14 amino acids. V dropped 5 bases and J dropped 4; count of bases not matched to a gene: 5. CDR3 DNA: TGTGCCAGCAGTCCACTAGCGGCGGCAGATACGCAGTATTTT. This encodes CASSPLAAADTQYF.

V gene TRBV6-1 combines with J gene TRBJ2-3, with D possibly matching TRBD2 (5 bases). V was shortened by 7 bases and J by 14 bases, with 25 bases between the two germline ends. The CDR3 is 14 residues long. Germline assignment: CDR1 MNHNS and CDR2 SASEGT. The CDR3 DNA reads TGTGCCAGCAATCCTGGGGAGTCCCGAAAGGACGCGTATTTT. Protein: CASNPGESRKDAYF.

This clonotype was counted only a few times. V and J are TRBV6-2 or TRBV6-3 and TRBJ2-5; TRBD2 agrees at 7 bases. This CDR3 is 16 amino acids long. Germline V gene data show CDR1 as MNHEY and CDR2 as SVGEGT. V was pared by 5 bases and J by 2 bases, with 11 bases of the junction left unmatched. The CDR3 reads CASSPLGGSGQETQYF. The CDR3 DNA reads TGTGCCAGCAGTCCACTGGGAGGGTCTGGACAAGAGACCCAGTACTTC.

The chain has TRBV7-9 and TRBJ2-3; no firm D call. The CDR3 consists of 16 residues. V dropped 3 bases and J dropped 0 bases, with 13 bases sitting between them. The germline gives CDR1 SEHNR, CDR2 FQNEAQ (reference sequence). The CDR3, as DNA: TGTGCCAGCAGCTTCCCCGTAGGCGAAAGCACAGATACGCAGTATTTT. This sequence encodes CASSFPVGESTDTQYF.

J is TRBJ2-4 and V is TRBV20-1; 9 bases are shared with TRBD2. Germline loops: CDR1 DFQATT, CDR2 SNEGSKA (reference sequence). The CDR3 extends over 13 amino acids. Trimming removed 2 bases from V and 13 bases from J; junction bases left unmatched: 9. CDR3 DNA sequence: TGCAGTGCTAGATCTAGCGGGGCCAATGAGCAGTACTTC. Translated, it gives CSARSSGANEQYF.

The CDR3 DNA reads TGTGCCAGCACCACAGGGGGCTCCCTCTCTGGGGCCAACGTCCTGACTTTC. Encoded protein: CASTTGGSLSGANVLTF. The rearrangement joins TRBV25-1 to TRBJ2-6; 9 bases fit TRBD1. The V segment lost 7 bases and the J segment 0 bases; nucleotides outside the gene matches: 7. CDR1 is MGHDK and CDR2 is SYGVNS in the germline V gene. This CDR3 is built from 17 residues. Full variable domain (missing parts from reference TRBV25-1 and TRBJ2-6): EADIYQTPRYLVIGTGKKITLECSQTMGHDKMYWYQQDPGMELHLIHYSYGVNSTEKGDLSSESTVSRIRTEHFPLTLESARPSHTSQYLCASTTGGSLSGANVLTFGAGSRLTVL.

J is TRBJ2-1 and V is TRBV28; D is ambiguous. V was clipped by 2 bases and J by 5 bases, with 4 bases between them. Germline assignment: CDR1 MDHEN and CDR2 SYDVKM. The CDR3 totals 12 residues. The CDR3 spells CASSLPHNEQFF. For the CDR3, the DNA is TGTGCCAGCAGTTTACCCCACAATGAGCAGTTCTTC.